This T cell receptor (beta chain) was sequenced during a study of blood T cell repertoires in COVID-19. In the study overall: Nucleic acid was either cDNA or gDNA, and it came from T cells, B-cell-depleted T cells, or PBMCs.

The CDR3 has 16 residues. Germline V gene lookup returns CDR1 SEHNR and CDR2 FQNEAQ (reference sequence). V lost 1 base and J lost 3, with 13 bases in between. The assay was immunoSEQ multiplex PCR, and TCRdb's table has in-frame clones only and misses some. The sample records 200,000 to 300,000 clones, 82% being singletons. The specimen sequenced was peripheral blood. The genes are TRBV7-9 and TRBJ1-3, with a tentative D call TRBD1 (5 bases). This clonotype was sampled from an older woman with active or convalescent COVID-19. CDR3 DNA sequence: TGTGCCAGCAGCTTAGGGGCAGGGATAATTGGAAACACCATATATTTT. Protein: CASSLGAGIIGNTIYF.